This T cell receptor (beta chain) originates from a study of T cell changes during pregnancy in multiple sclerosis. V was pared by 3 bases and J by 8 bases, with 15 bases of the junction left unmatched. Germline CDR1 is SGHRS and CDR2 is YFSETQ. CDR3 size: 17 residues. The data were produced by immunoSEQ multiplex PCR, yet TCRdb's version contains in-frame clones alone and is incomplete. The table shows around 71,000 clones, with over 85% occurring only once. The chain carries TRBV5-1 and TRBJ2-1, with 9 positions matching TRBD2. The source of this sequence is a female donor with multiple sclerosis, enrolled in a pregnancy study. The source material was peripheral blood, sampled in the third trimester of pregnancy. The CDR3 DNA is TGCGCCAGCAGCTGGGTTGGTAGCGGGAGCATCTTTTATGAGCAGTTCTTC. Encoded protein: CASSWVGSGSIFYEQFF.